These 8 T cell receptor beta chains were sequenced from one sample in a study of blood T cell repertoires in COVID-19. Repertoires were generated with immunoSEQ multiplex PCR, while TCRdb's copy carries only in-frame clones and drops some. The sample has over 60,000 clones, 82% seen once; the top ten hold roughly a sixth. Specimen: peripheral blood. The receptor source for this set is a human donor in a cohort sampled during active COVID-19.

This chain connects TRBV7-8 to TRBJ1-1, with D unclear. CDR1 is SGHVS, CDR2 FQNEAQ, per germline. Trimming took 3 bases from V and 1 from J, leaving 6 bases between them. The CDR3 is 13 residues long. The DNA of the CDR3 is TGTGCCAGCAGCTTTACACGGAACACTGAAGCTTTCTTT. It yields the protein CASSFTRNTEAFF.

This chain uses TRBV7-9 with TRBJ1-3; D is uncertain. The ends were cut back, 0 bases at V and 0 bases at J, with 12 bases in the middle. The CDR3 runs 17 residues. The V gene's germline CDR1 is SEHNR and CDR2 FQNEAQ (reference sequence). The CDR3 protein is CASSLARGAYSGNTIYF. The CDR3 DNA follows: TGTGCCAGCAGCTTAGCACGGGGTGCATACTCTGGAAACACCATATATTTT.

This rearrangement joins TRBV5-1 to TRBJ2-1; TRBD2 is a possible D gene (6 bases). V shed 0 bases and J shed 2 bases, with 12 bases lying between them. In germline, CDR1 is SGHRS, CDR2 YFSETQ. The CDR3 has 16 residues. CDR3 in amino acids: CASSLEGWGAYNEQFF. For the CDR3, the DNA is TGCGCCAGCAGCTTGGAAGGGTGGGGGGCCTACAATGAGCAGTTCTTC.

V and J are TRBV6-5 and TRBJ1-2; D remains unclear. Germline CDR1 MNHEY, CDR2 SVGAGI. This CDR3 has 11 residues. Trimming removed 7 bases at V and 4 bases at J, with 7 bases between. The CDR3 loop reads CASTGRYGYTF. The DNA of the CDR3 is TGTGCCAGCACCGGTCGCTATGGCTACACCTTC.

CDR3 amino acids: CASSGWEAANEKLFF. Written as DNA, the CDR3 is TGTGCCAGCAGTGGGTGGGAAGCGGCTAATGAAAAACTGTTTTTT. This sequence joins TRBV25-1 and TRBJ1-4, with D unresolved. Trimming removed 4 bases from V and 3 bases from J, with 12 bases in between. The germline gives CDR1 MGHDK, CDR2 SYGVNS. The CDR3 loop spans 15 amino acids.

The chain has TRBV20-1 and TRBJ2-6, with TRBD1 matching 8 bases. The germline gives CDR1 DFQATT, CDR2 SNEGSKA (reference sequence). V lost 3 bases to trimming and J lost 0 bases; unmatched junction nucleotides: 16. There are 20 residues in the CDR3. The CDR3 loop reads CSASLWDRSEQSSGANVLTF. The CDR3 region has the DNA TGCAGTGCTAGTCTATGGGACAGGAGTGAACAAAGCTCTGGGGCCAACGTCCTGACTTTC.

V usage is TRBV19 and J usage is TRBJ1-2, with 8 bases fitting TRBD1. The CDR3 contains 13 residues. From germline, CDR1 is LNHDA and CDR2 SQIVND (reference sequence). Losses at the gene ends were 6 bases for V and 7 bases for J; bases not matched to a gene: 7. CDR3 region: CASSFRGRSGYTF. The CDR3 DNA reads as TGTGCCAGTAGCTTCAGGGGGCGAAGTGGCTACACCTTC. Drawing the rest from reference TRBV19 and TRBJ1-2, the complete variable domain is DGGITQSPKYLFRKEGQNVTLSCEQNLNHDAMYWYRQDPGQGLRLIYYSQIVNDFQKGDIAEGYSVSREKKESFPLTVTSAQKNPTAFYLCASSFRGRSGYTFGSGTRLTVV.

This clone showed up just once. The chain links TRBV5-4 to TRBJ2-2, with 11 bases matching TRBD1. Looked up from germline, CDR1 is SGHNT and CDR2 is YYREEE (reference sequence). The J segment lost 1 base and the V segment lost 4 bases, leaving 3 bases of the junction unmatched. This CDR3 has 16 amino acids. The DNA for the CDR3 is TGTGCCAGCAGCCGGACAGGGGGCGTGAACACCGGGGAGCTGTTTTTT. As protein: CASSRTGGVNTGELFF.